The present T cell receptor beta chain was sequenced within a study of CD8 T cells in Susac syndrome. This CDR3 contains 12 residues. Germline CDR1 SGHAT, CDR2 FQNNGV. Trimming left V 4 bases short and J 7 bases short, with 7 bases between. Reverse transcription used roughly 0.5 to 1 ug RNA and random hexamers. TCRdb used MiXCR to reprocess the immunoSEQ multiplex PCR reads, holding one entry per CDR3 protein. Here the sample spans around 200,000 distinct CDR3 sequences, 90% to 95% being singletons. Sequenced sample: CD4+ T cells from PBMCs. The sequence was obtained from a human donor in good health. The V and J genes are TRBV11-2 and TRBJ1-4, with D unclear. CDR3 residues: CASSSGVEKLFF. In DNA form, the CDR3 reads TGTGCCAGCAGCTCTGGCGTTGAAAAACTGTTTTTT.